These T cell receptor beta chains were read from a single sample in a study of blood T cells in healthy people across ages. Each CDR3 protein is one row after TCRdb ran MiXCR on the 5' RACE reads. The table has 850,000 to 1,100,000 distinct CDR3 sequences, around two fifths seen once. The sequenced sample was blood. Receptors were obtained from a man younger than 35 in good health. Each CDR3 is given with its conserved first and last residue. A D gene is named only where the DNA matches it firmly. Clone size is shown for a subset of rows, as once, few, many or a class of expanded clone.

TRBD1	TRBV6-6	NA	TRBJ1-5	15	CASTRDSNSNQPQHF	TGTGCCAGCACCCGGGACAGCAATAGCAATCAGCCCCAGCATTTT
TRBD2	TRBV5-8	many	TRBJ2-1	17	CASSLALSSGAYNEQFF	TGTGCCAGCAGCTTGGCCCTCTCTAGCGGGGCCTACAATGAGCAGTTCTTC
TRBD1	TRBV28	NA	TRBJ1-5	17	CASSSFHLGQAHQPQHF	TGTGCCAGCAGCTCATTCCACCTAGGACAGGCCCATCAGCCCCAGCATTTT
TRBD1	TRBV25-1	NA	TRBJ1-2	15	CASSEDHRGEGGYTF	TGTGCCAGCAGTGAAGATCACAGGGGTGAAGGTGGCTACACCTTC
NA	TRBV6-2/TRBV6-3	NA	TRBJ2-7	12	CASTSGVFEQYF	TGTGCCAGCACCTCCGGGGTGTTTGAGCAGTACTTC
NA	TRBV2	few	TRBJ2-3	15	CASSSRPLGADTQYF	TGTGCCAGCTCTTCGAGACCCCTCGGGGCAGATACGCAGTATTTT
NA	TRBV25-1	NA	TRBJ1-1	15	CASSEETGAWTEAFF	TGTGCCAGCAGTGAGGAGACAGGCGCTTGGACTGAAGCTTTCTTT
NA	TRBV24-1	NA	TRBJ2-3	15	CATSDSGDFTDTQYF	TGTGCCACCAGTGACTCAGGGGACTTCACAGATACGCAGTATTTT
TRBD1	TRBV20-1	NA	TRBJ1-5	14	CSAKDRVLNQPQHF	TGCAGTGCTAAAGACAGGGTATTAAATCAGCCCCAGCATTTT
NA	TRBV6-2/TRBV6-3	NA	TRBJ1-2	14	CASSYTTGFDGYTF	TGTGCCAGCAGTTACACCACAGGGTTTGATGGCTACACCTTC
NA	TRBV27	NA	TRBJ1-4	14	CASSPDTHGEKLFF	TGTGCCAGCAGTCCTGACACCCACGGGGAAAAACTGTTTTTT
NA	TRBV5-1	NA	TRBJ2-7	14	CASSETANYNEQYF	TGCGCCAGCAGTGAGACAGCGAACTACAATGAGCAGTACTTC
TRBD2	TRBV6-6	few	TRBJ2-3	17	CASSYPQVAGGLDTQYF	TGTGCCAGCAGTTACCCTCAGGTCGCGGGGGGTCTAGATACGCAGTATTTT
NA	TRBV28	few	TRBJ2-1	11	CASSRAVEQFF	TGTGCCAGCTCGAGGGCTGTTGAGCAGTTCTTC
NA	TRBV7-2	few	TRBJ1-1	13	CASSLEGFAEAFF	TGTGCCAGCAGCTTAGAGGGTTTCGCTGAAGCTTTCTTT
NA	TRBV4-1	NA	TRBJ1-2	16	CASSLTGTRTNYGYTF	TGCGCCAGCAGCCTCACCGGGACACGGACTAACTATGGCTACACCTTC
NA	TRBV6-4	NA	TRBJ2-3	14	CASRLTISTDTQYF	TGTGCCAGCAGATTGACAATTAGCACAGATACGCAGTATTTT
TRBD2	TRBV6-5	NA	TRBJ2-1	12	CASSRAGLEQFF	TGTGCCAGCAGTAGGGCGGGACTAGAGCAGTTCTTC
NA	TRBV9	NA	TRBJ1-1	14	CASSSTKGRTEAFF	TGTGCCAGCAGCTCAACAAAGGGACGGACTGAAGCTTTCTTT
TRBD1	TRBV5-5	NA	TRBJ1-5	16	CASSLVGQGTSQPQHF	TGTGCCAGCAGCTTGGTTGGACAGGGAACGAGTCAGCCCCAGCATTTT
NA	TRBV4-2	NA	TRBJ2-1	16	CASSQHGGPSYNEQFF	TGTGCCAGCAGCCAGCACGGGGGGCCCTCCTACAATGAGCAGTTCTTC
NA	TRBV18	few	TRBJ1-5	14	CASSAGFDNQPQHF	TGTGCCAGCTCAGCGGGGTTTGACAATCAGCCCCAGCATTTT
NA	TRBV7-2	NA	TRBJ2-4	16	CASSLVRNLAKNIQYF	TGTGCCAGCAGCTTAGTTCGAAACCTAGCCAAAAACATTCAGTACTTC
NA	TRBV6-2/TRBV6-3	few	TRBJ1-1	16	CASSYSGQLNSAEAFF	TGTGCCAGCAGTTACTCCGGACAGTTGAACAGTGCTGAAGCTTTCTTT
TRBD1	TRBV11-2	NA	TRBJ2-2	14	CASEGQGETGELFF	TGTGCCAGCGAGGGACAGGGCGAAACCGGGGAGCTGTTTTTT
TRBD1	TRBV2	few	TRBJ2-1	15	CASGNRGPAYNEQFF	TGTGCCAGCGGAAATAGGGGGCCAGCCTACAATGAGCAGTTCTTC
NA	TRBV10-2	NA	TRBJ1-1	15	CASSESFRGDTEAFF	TGCGCCAGCAGTGAGTCCTTCCGGGGGGACACTGAAGCTTTCTTT
TRBD1	TRBV5-1	few	TRBJ2-3	14	CASTTGQVTDTQYF	TGCGCCAGCACCACGGGACAGGTCACAGATACGCAGTATTTT
NA	TRBV7-2	few	TRBJ2-1	16	CASRSLDRSSYNEQFF	TGTGCCAGCAGGTCTCTGGACCGCAGCTCCTACAATGAGCAGTTCTTC
NA	TRBV7-2	few	TRBJ2-3	17	CASSLAGSAFEGDTQYF	TGTGCCAGCAGCTTAGCGGGGAGCGCATTCGAGGGAGATACGCAGTATTTT
TRBD2	TRBV5-1	NA	TRBJ2-7	18	CASSLGVSSGGARYEQYF	TGCGCCAGCAGCTTGGGAGTGTCGAGCGGGGGGGCTCGCTACGAGCAGTACTTC
NA	TRBV5-1	few	TRBJ1-4	14	CASSLEGVSEKLFF	TGCGCCAGCAGCTTGGAGGGAGTAAGCGAAAAACTGTTTTTT
NA	TRBV18	NA	TRBJ1-1	13	CASSLPENTEAFF	TGTGCCAGCTCACTCCCGGAGAACACTGAAGCTTTCTTT
NA	TRBV4-3	few	TRBJ1-1	13	CASSQDRANGAFF	TGCGCCAGCAGCCAAGATCGAGCTAACGGAGCTTTCTTT
NA	TRBV21-1	NA	TRBJ1-6	17	CASSKDGGALFGSPLHF	TGTGCCAGCAGCAAAGACGGAGGGGCGCTTTTTGGGTCACCCCTCCACTTT
TRBD1	TRBV12-3/TRBV12-4	few	TRBJ1-2	15	CASIMRQGPNYGYTF	TGTGCCAGCATTATGAGACAGGGGCCTAACTATGGCTACACCTTC
TRBD1	TRBV13	NA	TRBJ1-2	14	CASSPTGEDYGYTF	TGTGCCAGCAGCCCCACAGGGGAGGACTATGGCTACACCTTC
NA	TRBV12-3/TRBV12-4	NA	TRBJ1-3	14	CASSLGTERNTIYF	TGTGCCAGCAGCCTAGGGACGGAGCGAAACACCATATATTTT
NA	TRBV6-1	NA	TRBJ1-2	14	CASSQGGDVFGYTF	TGTGCCAGCAGTCAAGGAGGCGATGTTTTTGGCTACACCTTC
NA	TRBV6-1	NA	TRBJ1-5	14	CASNGGYSNQPQHF	TGTGCCAGCAACGGGGGATATAGCAATCAGCCCCAGCATTTT
TRBD2	TRBV4-1	NA	TRBJ2-5	16	CASSQEKSGGDEEQYF	TGCGCCAGCAGCCAAGAAAAGAGCGGGGGGGATGAGGAGCAGTACTTC
NA	TRBV13	few	TRBJ2-1	14	CASSSGLPLTEQFF	TGTGCCAGCAGCTCGGGACTTCCCCTGACGGAGCAGTTCTTC